Listed below are T cell receptor beta chains from one sample, sequenced in a study of CD8 T cells in ankylosing spondylitis. TCRdb ran MiXCR on the 5' RACE reads and lists one entry per CDR3 protein. The sample lists 750,000 to 850,000 distinct CDR3 sequences, over 9.5% occurring once. Material: blood, either unsorted or a sorted T cell fraction (not recorded which). All receptors derive from a male donor with ankylosing spondylitis. The CDR3 runs from the conserved cysteine through the conserved F or W. The D gene is left open where the match is weak. Only some rows state a clone size, as once, few, many or a class for expanded clones.

TGCAGTGCTACGGGGAGTCCGTGGATTTATGGCTACACCTTC CSATGSPWIYGYTF TRBV20-1 - TRBJ1-2 -
TGTGCCAGCAGCCTATACAGGGGGGCTAATGAAAAACTGTTTTTT CASSLYRGANEKLFF TRBV7-2 few TRBJ1-4 TRBD1
TGTGCCAGCAGCTTGACACAGGGGTACCCTTTCTACGAGCAGTACTTC CASSLTQGYPFYEQYF TRBV5-6 few TRBJ2-7 TRBD1
TGTGCCAGCAGCCCAGTCCCGGGACAGGGAATGGCTTTCTTT CASSPVPGQGMAFF TRBV7-2 - TRBJ1-1 TRBD1
TGCAGTGCTACCTCGGACAGGGCCCCCTACGAGCAGTACTTC CSATSDRAPYEQYF TRBV20-1 - TRBJ2-7 TRBD1
TGTGCCAGCAGCTCTTCTGGCCTCTACGAGCAGTACTTC CASSSSGLYEQYF TRBV7-2 many TRBJ2-7 -
TGTGCCAGCTCACCAATAGCGGGAGAAACCTACAATGAGCAGTTCTTC CASSPIAGETYNEQFF TRBV18 few TRBJ2-1 TRBD2
TGCGCCAGCAGCCAACAAACAGGGGGAAGAGGGGATACGCAGTATTTT CASSQQTGGRGDTQYF TRBV4-3 many TRBJ2-3 TRBD1
TGTGCCAGCAGCTTATATAGTGTGAAAAACACCATATATTTT CASSLYSVKNTIYF TRBV7-2 few TRBJ1-3 -
TGCGTCAGCAGCCAAGATATTGGCGGGGCCTACAATGAGCAGTTCTTC CVSSQDIGGAYNEQFF TRBV4-3 - TRBJ2-1 -
TGTGCCAGCAGCGCGGGATCCGACTACGAGCAGTACTTC CASSAGSDYEQYF TRBV9 - TRBJ2-7 -
TGCGCCAGCAGCTTGGAGTCGGGGAGCGCTGAAGCTTTCTTT CASSLESGSAEAFF TRBV5-1 many TRBJ1-1 -
TGTGCCATCAGTGAGTCTCCAACAGACCGGAACACTGAAGCTTTCTTT CAISESPTDRNTEAFF TRBV10-3 few TRBJ1-1 -
TGTGCCAGCAGTCCCATCGCAGAGGGCTCTCCGACCCAAAACTATGGCTACACCTTC CASSPIAEGSPTQNYGYTF TRBV27 - TRBJ1-2 -
TGCGCCAGCAGCTTGGCCGGTGGGACAGGGGATATCTCTGGGGCCAACGTCCTGACTTTC CASSLAGGTGDISGANVLTF TRBV5-1 few TRBJ2-6 TRBD1
TGCAGTGCTAGTGATCTTTCCCTAGCAGATACGCAGTATTTT CSASDLSLADTQYF TRBV20-1 once TRBJ2-3 -
TGTGCCAGCAGCCCTCCGGGACTAGCGGGGTTCGGGGAGCAGTTCTTC CASSPPGLAGFGEQFF TRBV5-6 many TRBJ2-1 TRBD2
TGTGCCAGCAGTACGGAGAGGGCGGTCAATCTGTTCTTC CASSTERAVNLFF TRBV6-1 - TRBJ2-1 -
TGCAGTGCTAGGCGGCCTACAGCTAGGGAGACCCAGTACTTC CSARRPTARETQYF TRBV20-1 - TRBJ2-5 -
TGTGCCAGCATCCAGGGGGTGGACACTGAAGCTTTCTTT CASIQGVDTEAFF TRBV6-2/TRBV6-3 - TRBJ1-1 TRBD1
TGTGCCAGCAGTTCGACAGGGGTCGGCACAGATACGCAGTATTTT CASSSTGVGTDTQYF TRBV12-3/TRBV12-4 few TRBJ2-3 TRBD1
TGTGCCAGCAGCTTAACGGACGGCCTCTGGGATGAGCAGTTCTTC CASSLTDGLWDEQFF TRBV7-3 few TRBJ2-1 -
TGCAGTGCTAGATCAGGGACCCACACAGATACGCAGTATTTT CSARSGTHTDTQYF TRBV20-1 - TRBJ2-3 -
TGCGCCAGCAGCCCTGGACTAGCGGGAGAGGGAGTCTACGAGCAGTACTTC CASSPGLAGEGVYEQYF TRBV5-1 - TRBJ2-7 TRBD2
TGTGCCAGCAGCGTAAGGTTCGTGACAGATACGCAGTATTTT CASSVRFVTDTQYF TRBV9 - TRBJ2-3 -
TGTGCCAGCAGCGTAGAGGGGGACCATGAGCAGTTCTTC CASSVEGDHEQFF TRBV9 few TRBJ2-1 -
TGTGCCAGCAGCTTGGACCCCTCTGGGGATAATGAGCAGTTCTTC CASSLDPSGDNEQFF TRBV5-6 - TRBJ2-1 -
TGTGCCAGCAGCCCTGTAGCGCATTCCTACAATGAGCAGTTCTTC CASSPVAHSYNEQFF TRBV7-2 - TRBJ2-1 -
TGCGCCAGCAGCGCGGCGGGTGAGCAGTACTTC CASSAAGEQYF TRBV5-1 - TRBJ2-7 -
TGTGCCAGCAGTTACCTTGCAGGTATGAACACTGAAGCTTTCTTT CASSYLAGMNTEAFF TRBV6-5 many TRBJ1-1 -
TGTGCCAGCAGCCCCCCGTTTATATCCTACGAGCAGTACTTC CASSPPFISYEQYF TRBV11-2 - TRBJ2-7 -
TGCGCCAGCAGCTTGGGGGCAGCCTCCTACGAGCAGTACTTC CASSLGAASYEQYF TRBV5-1 many TRBJ2-7 -
TGTGCCAGCAGCCGAAGGGACAATTTCTATGGCTACACCTTC CASSRRDNFYGYTF TRBV7-8 - TRBJ1-2 -
TGCAGCGTCAACTTGGGGTTTGAGACCCAGTACTTC CSVNLGFETQYF TRBV29-1 - TRBJ2-5 -
TGTGCCAGCAGCTACTTCCGGGACGGGGGACAAGAGACCCAGTACTTC CASSYFRDGGQETQYF TRBV5-4 few TRBJ2-5 -
TGCAGTGCTAGAACAGGACAGGGCACTGAAGCTTTCTTT CSARTGQGTEAFF TRBV20-1 many TRBJ1-1 TRBD1
TGCGCCAGCAGCCTTAAACCGGGTTACTACAATGAGCAGTTCTTC CASSLKPGYYNEQFF TRBV4-3 few TRBJ2-1 -
TGTGCCACCGGGGGGAGGCAGAGCTCCTACGAGCAGTACTTC CATGGRQSSYEQYF TRBV28 - TRBJ2-7 TRBD2
TGTGCCAGCAGCTTAGAGTTGGGTCCCCTACTCAATTCACCCCTCCACTTT CASSLELGPLLNSPLHF TRBV7-6 few TRBJ1-6 -
TGTGCCATCGGCGTGGCTTCCTACGAGCAGTACTTC CAIGVASYEQYF TRBV10-3 many TRBJ2-7 -
TGCAGCGTCGGGGACAGGGGTAATCAGCCCCAGCATTTT CSVGDRGNQPQHF TRBV29-1 many TRBJ1-5 TRBD1
TGTGCCAGCAGCTTAGCAGCCAGGCTAACTGAAGCTTTCTTT CASSLAARLTEAFF TRBV7-8 few TRBJ1-1 -
TGTGCCAGCAGCATTGGGACCCTTGGAGGCTACACCTTC CASSIGTLGGYTF TRBV7-9 - TRBJ1-2 -
TGTGCCACCAGCAGACGTCAGGGGAAAGATACGCAGTATTTT CATSRRQGKDTQYF TRBV15 - TRBJ2-3 -
TGTGCCAGCAGCCAAGTAGGGCCAGATCAGCCCCAGCATTTT CASSQVGPDQPQHF TRBV4-2 many TRBJ1-5 -
TGTGCCAGCAGCTTAGGTGGGGGACTAGCGGGAGGCAATGAGCAGTTCTTC CASSLGGGLAGGNEQFF TRBV7-2 many TRBJ2-1 TRBD2
TGCAGTGCTGAAGGGGGGCTAGAGACCCAGTACTTC CSAEGGLETQYF TRBV20-1 many TRBJ2-5 -
TGCAGTGCCGACGGGACAGGCCAAACGTCAGGCGAGCAGTACTTC CSADGTGQTSGEQYF TRBV20-1 - TRBJ2-7 TRBD1
TGTGCCAGCAGCTCTAAGCCGGGACAGAGGACGACTGAAGCTTTCTTT CASSSKPGQRTTEAFF TRBV7-6 - TRBJ1-1 TRBD1
TGTGCCAGCAGCTCCCGTAACAGGGGTGGGACGCAGTATTTT CASSSRNRGGTQYF TRBV7-2 few TRBJ2-3 TRBD1
TGCGCCAGCAGCCCACCGCTAGCGGGAGGCCACAATGAGCAGTTCTTC CASSPPLAGGHNEQFF TRBV5-1 many TRBJ2-1 TRBD2
TGCAGTGTTGGACAGACGAACACTGAAGCTTTCTTT CSVGQTNTEAFF TRBV20-1 - TRBJ1-1 -
TGTGCCAGCAGTTTTATACATCCCACAGATACGCAGTATTTT CASSFIHPTDTQYF TRBV28 few TRBJ2-3 -
TGCAGTGCTAGAGATCATCTAACGGAGACCCAGTACTTC CSARDHLTETQYF TRBV20-1 many TRBJ2-5 -
TGCAGCGTTTCGTGGGGGCAGGGATACGAGCAGTACTTC CSVSWGQGYEQYF TRBV29-1 many TRBJ2-7 -